These T cell receptor beta chains were read from a single sample in a study of blood T cell repertoires in COVID-19. Repertoires were generated with immunoSEQ multiplex PCR, while TCRdb's copy carries only in-frame clones and drops some. The sample lists roughly 480,000 clones; approximately 89% were seen once. Sequenced sample: peripheral blood. The receptors here all came from a man aged 18-30 years with COVID-19, enrolled during active disease. The CDR3 runs from the conserved cysteine through the conserved F or W. The D gene is left open where the match is weak. For some rows the clone size is stated as once, few or many, or as a class when expanded; others skip it.

TRBV7-8	TRBJ1-2	16	-	-	TGTGCCAGCAGCCCCACTCGGGGACACGGCCTCTATGGCTACACCTTC	CASSPTRGHGLYGYTF
TRBV25-1	TRBJ2-2	15	TRBD1	once	TGTGCCAGCAGAGCCGGGACAGGGAGCACCGGGGAGCTGTTTTTT	CASRAGTGSTGELFF
TRBV19	TRBJ1-1	12	-	-	TGTGCCAGTAGTTCCAGGGGCACTGAAGCTTTCTTT	CASSSRGTEAFF
TRBV27	TRBJ2-1	14	-	-	TGTGCCAGCAGTTTGGGCTACACTTTGCCTGAGCAGTTCTTC	CASSLGYTLPEQFF
TRBV10-2	TRBJ1-2	17	TRBD1	-	TGCGCCAGCAGTGACGCCTCCAGACAGGGGGAAATCTATGGCTACACCTTC	CASSDASRQGEIYGYTF
TRBV5-4	TRBJ2-5	14	TRBD2	-	TGTGCCAGCAGCTGGGGACTAGCGGGAGAGACCCAGTACTTC	CASSWGLAGETQYF
TRBV5-1	TRBJ1-3	17	-	-	TGCGCCAGCAGCTTGGGCGTAACCGGGACATCTGGAAACACCATATATTTT	CASSLGVTGTSGNTIYF
TRBV7-2	TRBJ1-5	13	-	-	TGTGCCAGCAGCTCCGCACGGGATCAGCCCCAGCATTTT	CASSSARDQPQHF
TRBV5-5	TRBJ1-1	13	-	-	TGTGCCAGCAGCTTGGGGGAGGTGACTGAAGCTTTCTTT	CASSLGEVTEAFF
TRBV5-1	TRBJ2-1	15	TRBD2	-	TGCGCCAGCAGCTTGGTACGGGGGGGTTTCGATGAGCAGTTCTTC	CASSLVRGGFDEQFF
TRBV5-1	TRBJ2-3	17	TRBD2	-	TGCGCCAGCAGCTTAGGGACTAGCGGGAGTCGGTCAGATACGCAGTATTTT	CASSLGTSGSRSDTQYF
TRBV19	TRBJ1-4	15	TRBD1	few	TGTGCCAGTAGACCCCGGGGGACAGGGGAAGAAAAACTGTTTTTT	CASRPRGTGEEKLFF
TRBV19	TRBJ2-3	18	TRBD1	-	TGTGCCAGTTCTGGACAGGGAATGGCGGTTGGATACACAGATACGCAGTATTTT	CASSGQGMAVGYTDTQYF
TRBV29-1	TRBJ1-1	13	TRBD1	-	TGCAGCGTTGAAAGCGGACAGGGTGCTGAAGCTTTCTTT	CSVESGQGAEAFF